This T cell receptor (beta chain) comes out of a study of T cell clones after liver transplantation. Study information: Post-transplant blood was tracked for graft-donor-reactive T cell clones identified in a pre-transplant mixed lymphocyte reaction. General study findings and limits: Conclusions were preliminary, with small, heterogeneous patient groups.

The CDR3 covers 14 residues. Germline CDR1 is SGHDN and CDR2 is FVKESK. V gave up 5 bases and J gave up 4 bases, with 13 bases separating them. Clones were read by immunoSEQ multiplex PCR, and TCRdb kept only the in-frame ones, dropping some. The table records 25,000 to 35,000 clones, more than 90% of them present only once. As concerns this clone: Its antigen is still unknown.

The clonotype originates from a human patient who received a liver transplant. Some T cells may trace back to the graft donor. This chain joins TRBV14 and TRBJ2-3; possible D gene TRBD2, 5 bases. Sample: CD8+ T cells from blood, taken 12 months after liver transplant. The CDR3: CASSKRGTADTQYF. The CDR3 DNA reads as TGTGCCAGCAGCAAACGGGGTACGGCAGATACGCAGTATTTT.